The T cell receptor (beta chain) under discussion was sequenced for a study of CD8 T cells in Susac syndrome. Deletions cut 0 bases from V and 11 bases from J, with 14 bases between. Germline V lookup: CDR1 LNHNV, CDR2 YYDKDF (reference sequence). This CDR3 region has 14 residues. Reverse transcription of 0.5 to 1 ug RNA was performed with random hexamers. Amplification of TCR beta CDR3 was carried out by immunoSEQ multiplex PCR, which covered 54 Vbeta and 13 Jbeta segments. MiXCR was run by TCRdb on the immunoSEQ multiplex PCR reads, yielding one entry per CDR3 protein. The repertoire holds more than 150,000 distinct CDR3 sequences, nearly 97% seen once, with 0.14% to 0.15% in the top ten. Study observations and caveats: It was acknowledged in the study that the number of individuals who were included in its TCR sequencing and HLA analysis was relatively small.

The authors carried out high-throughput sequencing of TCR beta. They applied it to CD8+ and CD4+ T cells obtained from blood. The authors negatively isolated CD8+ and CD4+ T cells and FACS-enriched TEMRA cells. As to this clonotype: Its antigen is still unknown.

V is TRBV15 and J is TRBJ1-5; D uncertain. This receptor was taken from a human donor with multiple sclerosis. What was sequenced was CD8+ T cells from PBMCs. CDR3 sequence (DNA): TGTGCCACCAGCAGAGATCCCCCTCCCGGGACCCAGCATTTT. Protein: CATSRDPPPGTQHF. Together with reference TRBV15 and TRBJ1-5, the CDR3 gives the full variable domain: DAMVIQNPRYQVTQFGKPVTLSCSQTLNHNVMYWYQQKSSQAPKLLFHYYDKDFNNEADTPDNFQSRRPNTSFCFLDIRSPGLGDTAMYLCATSRDPPPGTQHFGDGTRLSIL.